Shown below are 10 T cell receptor beta chains from a single sample sequenced in a study of human CD8 memory T cell subsets. Libraries of TCR beta chains were produced by 5' RACE (UMI-labeled). With the 5' RACE reads reprocessed, TCRdb shows one record per CDR3 protein and no DNA. Its listing shows about 6,600 distinct CDR3 sequences. TPEX denoted exhausted-like, CCR7+ PD-1+ TIGIT+ early memory CD8+ T cells. Material for sequencing was CD8+ T cells from PBMCs. These receptors were collected from a human donor in good health.

The rearrangement links TRBV28 to TRBJ2-1; lacking DNA, the TRBD2 call made by TCRdb goes unchecked. The CDR3 spans 14 residues. Germline values: CDR1 MDHEN, CDR2 SYDVKM. CDR3 protein: CASTLGLADNEQFF.

This sequence joins TRBV9 and TRBJ2-1; without DNA, the TCRdb call of TRBD2 cannot be checked. Germline V gene data show CDR1 as SGDLS and CDR2 as YYNGEE. CDR3 length: 18 residues. CDR3 in amino acids: CASSLLEGSGHSYNEQFF.

The rearrangement uses TRBV5-1 and TRBJ1-1; TCRdb's D gene call, TRBD1, goes unchecked for lack of DNA. Germline CDR1 is SGHRS and CDR2 is YFSETQ. This CDR3 comprises 14 residues. CDR3 protein: CASTVGGTGVEAFF.

This chain uses TRBV6-2 or TRBV6-3 with TRBJ2-7; TCRdb names TRBD2, which stays unverified in the absence of DNA. This CDR3 spans 15 amino acids. Germline assignment: CDR1 MNHEY and CDR2 SVGEGT. The chain's CDR3 is CASSSPGTPNYEQYF.

The rearrangement uses TRBV19 and TRBJ2-1. Germline V lookup: CDR1 LNHDA, CDR2 SQIVND (reference sequence). The CDR3 is 13 residues long. CDR3: CASSSRSYNEQFF.

Its frequency marks this clonotype as medium-sized. The chain uses TRBV20-1 and TRBJ2-5. This CDR3 region has 12 residues. Per the germline V gene, CDR1 is DFQATT and CDR2 is SNEGSKA (reference sequence). CDR3 sequence reads: CSARELSETQYF.

The CDR3 reads CASSFYGWAGPTYEQYF. V gene TRBV28 combines with J gene TRBJ2-7; checking the TCRdb D call of TRBD2 is not possible without DNA. The CDR3 sequence is 17 residues long. Looked up from germline, CDR1 is MDHEN and CDR2 is SYDVKM.

Its frequency marks this clonotype as medium-sized (0.01 to 0.1%). The V and J genes are TRBV7-6 and TRBJ2-3; TCRdb's D call of TRBD1 is untestable without DNA. Germline CDR1 and CDR2: SGHVS and FNYEAQ. This CDR3 has 14 residues. CDR3 sequence reads: CASSFGTGTDTQYF.

The J gene is TRBJ2-7, the V gene TRBV20-1; TCRdb selects TRBD2, and the lack of DNA leaves this call unchecked. Per the germline V gene, CDR1 is DFQATT and CDR2 is SNEGSKA (reference sequence). The CDR3 is made up of 14 amino acids. CDR3 sequence reads: CSASPLAATYEQYF.

The rearrangement links TRBV3-1 to TRBJ2-3; with no DNA, the TCRdb D assignment of TRBD2 cannot be verified. The V gene's germline CDR1 is LGHDT and CDR2 YNNKEL (reference sequence). This CDR3 has 21 residues. The CDR3 region is CASSPGPGLAGKATRTDTQYF.